Reported below is one T cell receptor beta chain. Its matching antigen is unknown. The DNA ends 3 residues before the CDR3 does, and the rest of the CDR3 is filled in from the germline J gene. TCRdb's copy holds only in-frame clones and misses some; the assay was immunoSEQ multiplex PCR. Seen in this sample are approximately 50,000 clones; the ten most common clones hold about 0.83%. Trimming shortened V by 7 bases and J by 11 bases, and 15 bases separated the two germline ends. The CDR3 has 13 amino acids. Germline loops: CDR1 LNHDA, CDR2 SQIVND (reference sequence). These data belong to a study of Tregs in tolerant kidney transplant recipients. Study at large: Related graft donors supplied nonmyeloablative bone marrow transplants, and mixed chimerism was transient. Whole-study findings and limits: This study did not directly address biological reproducibility. Nucleotide sequences could not be compared across some patients' samples due to primer changes.

Unstimulated Tregs (CD4+CD25+CD127-) and CD4+CD25- non-Tregs were sorted from PBMCs. The genes are TRBV19 and TRBJ1-6, with D perhaps matching TRBD1 (6 bases). The source is a human donor who received a combined kidney and bone marrow transplant. Source: CD4+ T cells from blood, taken before the transplant. The CDR3 bases that were read are TGTGCCAGTACCCCGGGGGGGGCAGCACCC. It translates to CASTPGGAAP. The entire CDR3 is CASTPGGAAPLHF.